This T cell receptor beta chain was identified in a study of cytomegalovirus exposure and HLA in healthy donors. Trimming cost V 2 bases and J 0 bases, with 8 bases left between them. The CDR3 is 14 amino acids. The V gene's germline CDR1 is SGHTS and CDR2 YDEGEE. 60 Vbeta and 13 Jbeta primers were used in PCR. Here immunoSEQ multiplex PCR was the method, and the copy in TCRdb shows in-frame clones only, minus some. Of around 110,000 clones listed, around 80% were seen once; the top ten hold roughly 20%. Regarding the study as a whole: Some V segments (TRBV6-2 and TRBV6-3 among them) were excluded as indistinguishable.

For this clone: Its antigen is not identified.

The chain joins TRBV5-8 to TRBJ2-5, with unresolved D. The source material was PBMCs. The receptor was derived from a man younger than 45 in good health and CMV-seropositive. CDR3: CASSFHAYQETQYF. The CDR3 DNA is TGTGCCAGCAGCTTTCATGCGTACCAAGAGACCCAGTACTTC.